One sample yielded the 24 T cell receptor beta chains listed below, sequenced in a study of blood T cells in healthy people across ages. A second PCR of about 6 to 11 cycles used a sample-barcoded 5' primer and a J-beta primer mix. TCRdb itself ran the 5' RACE reads through MiXCR, one entry per CDR3 protein. The sample has about 1 million distinct CDR3 sequences, 40% to 55% seen once. Sequencing was carried out using blood. These receptor sequences come from a woman aged 60-70 years in good health.

This clonotype was counted a few times. This chain connects TRBV27 to TRBJ2-7; D may be TRBD1 (8 bases). The germline V and J ends were trimmed by 10 bases and 2 bases, with 18 bases remaining between them. The CDR3 has 14 residues. Germline CDR1 is MNHEY and CDR2 is SMNVEV (reference sequence). DNA for the CDR3: TGTGCCACCGCCAGGGGGCGGGGGACCTACGAGCAGTACTTC. Its protein is CATARGRGTYEQYF.

The sample holds a few counts of this clonotype. This chain joins TRBV12-3 or TRBV12-4 and TRBJ2-3; D is undetermined. The V end was cut by 4 bases, the J end by 2 bases, with 13 bases between. There are 15 residues in the CDR3. The CDR3 sequence is CASSSPLGSTDTQYF. The CDR3 coding sequence is TGTGCCAGCAGTTCCCCCTTGGGGTCCACAGATACGCAGTATTTT.

This clonotype was observed a few times. V usage is TRBV6-5 and J usage is TRBJ2-7, with D perhaps matching TRBD1 or TRBD2 (5 bases each). The J call may be incorrect, as the DNA end agrees better with TRBJ2-4. CDR3 length: 16 amino acids. The germline gives CDR1 MNHEY, CDR2 SVGAGI. DNA for the CDR3: TGTGCCAGCAGTTACTCTGGGGGAGCGAATAAAAACATTCAGTACTTC. Protein product: CASSYSGGANKNIQYF.

The chain joins TRBV6-5 to TRBJ2-7; 7 positions match TRBD1. Germline values: CDR1 MNHEY, CDR2 SVGAGI. The CDR3 contains 12 residues. The CDR3 is CAVGGLGFEQYF. CDR3 in DNA: TGTGCGGTAGGGGGCTTGGGGTTCGAGCAGTACTTC.

The V call is TRBV20-1, the J call TRBJ1-2; TRBD1 matches 7 bases. Per the germline V gene, CDR1 is DFQATT and CDR2 is SNEGSKA (reference sequence). The CDR3 is made up of 13 amino acids. With V trimmed by 4 bases and J by 2 bases, 4 bases remained unmatched. In DNA, the CDR3 is TGCAGTGCTATCAAACAGGGGAACTATGGCTACACCTTC. Amino acids: CSAIKQGNYGYTF.

This clonotype came up a few times. The chain uses TRBV14 and TRBJ1-6; 9 nucleotides align to TRBD1. CDR3 size: 16 residues. Per the germline V gene, CDR1 is SGHDN and CDR2 is FVKESK. J lost 4 bases, V lost 0 bases, and 1 base had no gene match. The CDR3 region is CASSQEDRGYNSPLHF. The CDR3 coding sequence is TGTGCCAGCAGCCAAGAAGACAGGGGGTATAATTCACCCCTCCACTTT.

The J gene is TRBJ2-5, the V gene TRBV12-3 or TRBV12-4; 8 bases are a match to TRBD2. Trimming took 2 bases from V and 4 from J; bases not matched to a gene: 6. The CDR3 covers 15 residues. The CDR3 nucleotides read TGTGCCAGCAGTTTAAGCGGGGGAACAGGAGAGACCCAGTACTTC. It translates to CASSLSGGTGETQYF.

This clonotype came up a few times. V usage is TRBV10-3 and J usage is TRBJ2-3, with 7 bases identical to TRBD1. J gave up 3 bases and V 6 bases, and 12 bases lay outside the gene matches. CDR3 length: 16 amino acids. The germline CDR1 and CDR2 sequences are ENHRY and SYGVKD. The CDR3 DNA sequence: TGTGCCATCAGGGGGATGACAGGGTTCGAGACAGATACGCAGTATTTT. Residues: CAIRGMTGFETDTQYF.

The gene calls are TRBV15 and TRBJ2-5, with TRBD2 matching over 9 bases. The CDR3 runs to 14 residues. Germline V gene sequence: CDR1 LNHNV, CDR2 YYDKDF (reference sequence). Trimming at V came to 7 bases and at J to 0 bases, leaving 3 bases not matched to a gene. CDR3 DNA: TGTGCCACCAAGACTAGCGGAAACCAAGAGACCCAGTACTTC. It is translated as CATKTSGNQETQYF.

This CDR3 reads CASSEGYANYGYTF. The DNA of the CDR3 is TGTGCCAGCAGTGAAGGTTACGCCAACTATGGCTACACCTTC. V gene TRBV6-1 combines with J gene TRBJ1-2; D remains unclear. Trimming stripped 1 base from V and 2 bases from J, with 8 bases between. Looked up from germline, CDR1 is MNHNS and CDR2 is SASEGT. The CDR3 length is 14 residues.

The V call is TRBV29-1, the J call TRBJ2-3; 9 bases line up with TRBD2. After removal of 4 bases from V and 0 bases from J, the junction contained 8 bases not matched to a gene. Germline assignment: CDR1 SQVTM and CDR2 ANQGSEA. The CDR3 spans 16 residues. The CDR3 DNA is TGCAGCGTTGGGGGCCTGACTAGCGGCAGCACAGATACGCAGTATTTT. It specifies CSVGGLTSGSTDTQYF.

This clonotype was detected only a few times. The chain couples TRBV20-1 to TRBJ2-7, with D unclear. The V gene's germline CDR1 is DFQATT and CDR2 SNEGSKA (reference sequence). Trimming took off 3 bases at V and 3 bases at J, with 12 bases between the two ends. The CDR3 is 13 residues long. Written as DNA, the CDR3 is TGCAGTGCTAGCCCCGATTCCAACTACGAGCAGTACTTC. Its protein is CSASPDSNYEQYF.

This chain connects TRBV20-1 to TRBJ2-3; 16 bases are a match to TRBD2. This CDR3 comprises 16 residues. With 5 bases clipped from V and 2 bases from J, the junction kept 4 bases outside the gene matches. Germline V gene sequence: CDR1 DFQATT, CDR2 SNEGSKA (reference sequence). CDR3 residues: CSAGTSGRGHTDTQYF. The CDR3 DNA is TGCAGTGCTGGGACTAGCGGGAGGGGGCACACAGATACGCAGTATTTT.

The chain combines TRBV2 with TRBJ2-3; perhaps TRBD2 as D (6 bases). Germline V gene lookup returns CDR1 SNHLY and CDR2 FYNNEI. This CDR3 has 15 amino acids. Trimming took 10 bases from V and 0 from J, leaving 17 bases between them. The CDR3, as DNA: TGTGCCACAATGGGTGGCGGGGCTAGCACAGATACGCAGTATTTT. Residues: CATMGGGASTDTQYF.

This clonotype was seen more than once but under ten times. The chain has TRBV7-3 and TRBJ2-5; 7 nucleotides line up with TRBD1. This CDR3 is 13 amino acids long. Unmatched junction bases numbered 6, after V lost 6 bases and J lost 5 bases. Germline values: CDR1 SGHTA, CDR2 FQGTGA. The CDR3: CASSDTGAETQYF. DNA of the CDR3: TGTGCCAGCAGTGATACAGGGGCGGAGACCCAGTACTTC.

V usage is TRBV7-9 and J usage is TRBJ2-7; 9 bases match TRBD1. TRBJ2-5 explains the end of the DNA better; the J call may be wrong. Germline V gene data show CDR1 as SEHNR and CDR2 as FQNEAQ (reference sequence). The CDR3 covers 15 residues. The CDR3 reads CASSSVTGGGETQYF. CDR3 nucleotides: TGTGCCAGCAGCTCCGTCACAGGGGGCGGGGAGACCCAGTACTTC.

V usage is TRBV3-1 and J usage is TRBJ2-1, with a possible D match to TRBD2 (5 bases). Trimming removed 4 bases from V and 0 bases from J, with 22 bases in between. The CDR3 sequence is 19 residues long. Germline V gene data show CDR1 as LGHDT and CDR2 as YNNKEL (reference sequence). The CDR3 loop is CASSPTAGSAISSYNEQFF. CDR3 sequence (DNA): TGTGCCAGCAGCCCGACCGCTGGTAGCGCTATCAGCTCCTACAATGAGCAGTTCTTC.

This clonotype was observed a handful of times. This sequence joins TRBV6-5 and TRBJ2-7; tentatively, D is TRBD1 (7 bases). Germline values: CDR1 MNHEY, CDR2 SVGAGI. Trimming removed 2 bases at V and 2 bases at J, with 10 bases between. This CDR3 has 14 residues. CDR3 nucleotides: TGTGCCAGCAGTTACGCGGGACAGCCCTACGAGCAGTACTTC. Its protein product is CASSYAGQPYEQYF.

The V gene is TRBV9, the J gene TRBJ2-5; 8 bases agree with TRBD2. The V and J ends lost 4 bases and 11 bases, in that order; junction bases with no gene match: 16. Germline lookup yields CDR1 SGDLS and CDR2 YYNGEE. The CDR3 is made up of 15 amino acids. CDR3 amino acids: CASSPRSGTAWEQYF. Written as DNA, the CDR3 is TGTGCCAGCAGCCCCCGTAGCGGGACCGCCTGGGAGCAGTACTTC.

This chain uses TRBV20-1 with TRBJ2-3, with 10 bases fitting TRBD1. Germline V gene lookup returns CDR1 DFQATT and CDR2 SNEGSKA (reference sequence). Trimming at V came to 1 base and at J to 1 base, leaving 2 bases not matched to a gene. This CDR3 contains 15 residues. In nucleotides, the CDR3 is TGCAGTGCTAGAGTCGGGACAGGGGGCACAGATACGCAGTATTTT. Residues: CSARVGTGGTDTQYF.

As DNA, the CDR3 is TGTGCCAGCAGTTATACAGGGGGCGCAATAGCGGGGAAAACCTACAATGAGCAGTTCTTC. This gives the protein CASSYTGGAIAGKTYNEQFF. The chain employs TRBV3-1 and TRBJ2-1; possible D gene TRBD1, 9 bases. Germline CDR1 and CDR2: LGHDT and YNNKEL (reference sequence). The CDR3 consists of 20 residues. Trimming cost V 6 bases and J 2 bases, with 29 bases left between them.

This CDR3 reads CSAPTSGANVLTF. In DNA, the CDR3 is TGCAGTGCCCCAACCTCTGGGGCCAACGTCCTGACTTTC. The chain couples TRBV20-1 to TRBJ2-6; D is unresolved. Germline loops: CDR1 DFQATT, CDR2 SNEGSKA (reference sequence). This CDR3 spans 13 amino acids. V lost 6 bases, J lost 0 bases, and 6 bases lay in between.

This chain joins TRBV10-3 and TRBJ1-5; the D is unclear. CDR1 and CDR2 from the germline V gene are ENHRY and SYGVKD. The CDR3 has 17 amino acids. V lost 2 bases to trimming and J lost 2 bases, with 16 bases between them. CDR3 nucleotides: TGTGCCATCAGTGAGCCACCCGGGGTGAGTCGCAATCAGCCCCAGCATTTT. The encoded protein is CAISEPPGVSRNQPQHF.

This rearrangement joins TRBV27 to TRBJ2-5; 10 bases match TRBD2. CDR1 is MNHEY, CDR2 SMNVEV, per germline (reference sequence). The CDR3 is 17 residues long. The junction had 20 bases not matched to a gene; V was cut back by 5 bases and J by 11 bases. The CDR3 region has the DNA TGTGCCAGCAGTCGGATAGGACTAGCGGAGCCAGAGGGGGAGCAGTACTTC. It codes for CASSRIGLAEPEGEQYF.